Below, 3 T cell receptor beta chains from the same sample are listed, as sequenced in a study of HIV-infected patients and healthy controls. Follow-up blood was drawn about 14 weeks, roughly three months, after antiretroviral therapy began. All unsorted peripheral T cells were captured because whole blood was used without fractionation. Alpha and beta constant-region primers primed reverse transcription of around 500 ng RNA. Alpha and beta chain libraries were made separately by chain-specific third strand synthesis with multiplexing indices. MiXCR, run by TCRdb on the 5' RACE reads, gives a single entry per CDR3 protein. Of roughly 13,000 distinct CDR3 sequences in the sample, around 12% are singletons; the top ten hold around 40%. Here the sequenced sample was blood, taken during antiretroviral therapy. These receptors were taken from an adult with HIV infection. The donor label of this sample is uncertain.

This chain links TRBV7-2 with TRBJ2-1; 9 nucleotides line up with TRBD2. This CDR3 comprises 15 residues. Germline V gene data show CDR1 as SGHTA and CDR2 as FQGNSA. The V segment lost 2 bases and the J segment 4 bases; nucleotides outside the gene matches: 3. This chain's CDR3 is CASSLWAGGYNEQFF. CDR3 nucleotides: TGTGCCAGCAGCTTATGGGCGGGAGGGTACAATGAGCAGTTCTTC.

This clonotype has at least ten counts. The chain combines TRBV7-2 with TRBJ2-1, with 13 bases aligning to TRBD2. The length of the CDR3 is 15 residues. V lost 5 bases to trimming and J lost 7 bases; unmatched junction nucleotides: 5. Germline V gene sequence: CDR1 SGHTA, CDR2 FQGNSA. In DNA form, the CDR3 reads TGTGCCAGCAGCCCATGGACTAGCGGGAGTAATGAGCAGTTCTTC. Residues: CASSPWTSGSNEQFF.

J is TRBJ1-5 and V is TRBV28; possibly TRBD1 for D (6 bases). The germline V and J ends were trimmed by 6 bases and 5 bases, with 14 bases remaining between them. Germline lookup yields CDR1 MDHEN and CDR2 SYDVKM. The CDR3 is made up of 14 amino acids. The CDR3 here is CASRTAGGYQPQHF. In DNA form, the CDR3 reads TGTGCCAGCAGAACCGCCGGGGGCTATCAGCCCCAGCATTTT.